These 27 T cell receptor beta chains share one sample of origin, sequenced in a study of CD8 T cells in Susac syndrome. Reverse transcription of 0.5 to 1 ug RNA was performed with random hexamers. TCRdb redid the calling of the immunoSEQ multiplex PCR reads with MiXCR, one entry per CDR3 protein. The sample holds about 150,000 distinct CDR3 sequences, more than 90% seen once. Sequencing was carried out using CD4+ T cells from PBMCs. The receptor set was obtained from a human donor with Susac syndrome.

The CDR3 coding sequence is TGTGCCAGCAGCCAGGGGGGGAGCTCCTACGAGCAGTACTTC. Protein sequence: CASSQGGSSYEQYF. J is TRBJ2-7 and V is TRBV28; TRBD1 or TRBD2 may be the D gene (7 bases each). With 6 bases removed from V and 0 bases from J, the gap between germline ends came to 12 bases. There are 14 residues in the CDR3. Germline V CDR1 and CDR2: MDHEN, SYDVKM.

The J gene is TRBJ2-7, the V gene TRBV11-2; D remains unclear. In germline, CDR1 is SGHAT, CDR2 FQNNGV. This CDR3 is built from 15 residues. V lost 2 bases to trimming and J lost 4 bases, with 15 bases between them. CDR3 protein: CASSLLSLGSYEQYF. The DNA for the CDR3 is TGTGCCAGCAGCTTACTCTCGCTGGGAAGTTACGAGCAGTACTTC.

The chain has TRBV4-1 and TRBJ2-1, with 7 bases identical to TRBD2. This CDR3 has 17 amino acids. The V gene end was trimmed by 1 base and the J gene end by 0 bases; junction bases not matched to a gene: 6. Germline CDR1 and CDR2: MGHRA and YSYEKL. The CDR3 region has the DNA TGCGCCAGCAGCCAAGGGGTCGGGAGGAGCTCCTACAATGAGCAGTTCTTC. This codes for CASSQGVGRSSYNEQFF.

This chain uses TRBV5-1 with TRBJ1-2; D may be TRBD1 (5 bases). The CDR3 runs to 13 residues. The V end was cut by 4 bases, the J end by 6 bases, with 13 bases between. CDR1 and CDR2 (germline): SGHRS, YFSETQ. The chain's CDR3 is CASSVDKFDGYTF. As DNA, the CDR3 is TGCGCCAGCAGCGTGGACAAGTTCGATGGCTACACCTTC. Using reference TRBV5-1 and TRBJ1-2 for the parts outside the CDR3, the full variable domain is KAGVTQTPRYLIKTRGQQVTLSCSPISGHRSVSWYQQTPGQGLQFLFEYFSETQRNKGNFPGRFSGRQFSNSRSEMNVSTLELGDSALYLCASSVDKFDGYTFGSGTRLTVV.

V usage is TRBV29-1 and J usage is TRBJ2-7, with unresolved D. This CDR3 spans 14 amino acids. V was shortened by 0 bases and J by 2 bases, with 11 bases between the two germline ends. Germline CDR1 SQVTM, CDR2 ANQGSEA. CDR3 in amino acids: CSVEEGPRPYEQYF. The CDR3 bases are TGCAGCGTTGAAGAAGGGCCCCGTCCCTACGAGCAGTACTTC.

J is TRBJ1-1 and V is TRBV29-1; D is unclear. Germline CDR1 reads SQVTM; CDR2 reads ANQGSEA. The ends were cut back, 4 bases at V and 2 bases at J, with 8 bases in the middle. The CDR3 contains 12 residues. CDR3 residues: CSVAAANTEAFF. Written as DNA, the CDR3 is TGCAGCGTTGCTGCAGCCAACACTGAAGCTTTCTTT.

This chain links TRBV2 with TRBJ1-1; TRBD1 aligns across 8 bases. Germline CDR1 SNHLY, CDR2 FYNNEI. The V and J ends lost 6 bases and 1 base, in that order; junction bases with no gene match: 1. There are 13 residues in the CDR3. Here the CDR3 DNA reads TGTGCCAGCAGGGGACAGGCGAACACTGAAGCTTTCTTT. It translates to CASRGQANTEAFF.

The chain links TRBV6-2 or TRBV6-3 to TRBJ1-2, with D possibly being TRBD1 (5 bases). This CDR3 contains 15 residues. CDR1 and CDR2 (germline): MNHEY, SVGEGT. The V and J ends lost 6 bases and 4 bases respectively, with 18 bases between them. The CDR3 sequence is CASSRGQASGYGYTF. In DNA form, the CDR3 reads TGTGCCAGCAGCCGCGGACAAGCATCGGGCTATGGCTACACCTTC.

To note about this clonotype: An end of the junction does not agree with germline; a read error may underlie this. This chain uses TRBV3-1 with TRBJ1-1, with 7 bases fitting TRBD1. Germline CDR1 LGHDT, CDR2 YNNKEL (reference sequence). The CDR3 has 11 amino acids. The DNA of the CDR3 is TGTGCCAGCAGCCCAGGGGGAGAGCTTGTCTTT. The encoded protein is CASSPGGELVF.

The chain combines TRBV20-1 with TRBJ2-5, with TRBD1 identical over 8 bases. The CDR3 is made up of 17 amino acids. V shed 0 bases and J 4 bases; nucleotides not matched to a gene: 13. CDR1 and CDR2 (germline): DFQATT, SNEGSKA (reference sequence). CDR3 loop: CSARDLRQGAGRETQYF. The CDR3 nucleotides are TGCAGTGCTAGAGATTTAAGGCAGGGGGCTGGGAGAGAGACCCAGTACTTC.

The gene calls are TRBV11-2 and TRBJ2-1, with 10 bases fitting TRBD2. CDR3 length: 16 amino acids. Germline CDR1 reads SGHAT; CDR2 reads FQNNGV. The V gene end was trimmed by 5 bases and the J gene end by 7 bases; junction bases not matched to a gene: 11. The CDR3 nucleotides are TGTGCCAGCAGCAGAAATAGCGGGGGGAACATTAATGAGCAGTTCTTC. It yields the protein CASSRNSGGNINEQFF.

The V gene is TRBV6-2 or TRBV6-3, the J gene TRBJ2-7; D uncertain. Germline CDR1 is MNHEY and CDR2 is SVGEGT. The length of the CDR3 is 12 residues. The V end lost 7 bases, the J end lost 3 bases, and 10 bases lay between the germline ends. In DNA form, the CDR3 reads TGTGCCAGCACCGCCAGTCTCTACGAGCAGTACTTC. The encoded protein is CASTASLYEQYF.

This clonotype was seen once. The chain couples TRBV20-1 to TRBJ1-2; 8 positions agree with TRBD1. The ends lost 0 bases at V and 4 bases at J; junction bases unmatched: 7. The CDR3 is made up of 15 amino acids. Per the germline V gene, CDR1 is DFQATT and CDR2 is SNEGSKA (reference sequence). CDR3 nucleotide sequence: TGCAGTGCTAGAGATCGGAGACAGGGGTTCTATGGCTACACCTTC. Its protein product is CSARDRRQGFYGYTF.

The V and J genes are TRBV4-1 and TRBJ1-1; D is perhaps TRBD1 (6 bases). This CDR3 has 16 amino acids. V lost 3 bases and J lost 5, with 19 bases in between. CDR1 and CDR2 (germline): MGHRA, YSYEKL. The CDR3: CASSHTGRGRDTEAFF. The CDR3 DNA reads TGCGCCAGCAGCCACACCGGCAGGGGCAGGGATACTGAAGCTTTCTTT.

This rearrangement joins TRBV12-3 or TRBV12-4 to TRBJ1-1; the D is unclear. This CDR3 region has 13 residues. The ends were cut back, 7 bases at V and 1 base at J, with 10 bases in the middle. DNA of the CDR3: TGTGCCAGCATCCTTGGGGAGAACACTGAAGCTTTCTTT. Its protein product is CASILGENTEAFF.

The chain recombines TRBV7-9 with TRBJ1-2; no clear D. The V gene lost 7 bases and the J gene lost 8 bases, with 20 bases spanning the gap. Looked up from germline, CDR1 is SEHNR and CDR2 is FQNEAQ (reference sequence). This CDR3 is 14 amino acids long. The CDR3: CASTEPGSRTGYTF. The CDR3 DNA reads TGTGCCAGCACCGAGCCCGGGTCTAGGACCGGCTACACCTTC.

The chain couples TRBV23-1 to TRBJ2-7; TRBD1 might be the D (6 bases). TRBV23-1 is identified as an open reading frame with a role that is uncertain. The CDR3 is made up of 16 amino acids. V was cut by 0 bases and J by 7 bases, with 19 bases left in between. Here the CDR3 reads CASSQSRRARGCEQYF. The CDR3 region has the DNA TGCGCCAGCAGTCAATCCCGCAGGGCCAGGGGTTGTGAGCAGTACTTC.

V usage is TRBV20-1 and J usage is TRBJ2-1, with 9 bases aligning to TRBD2. The J segment lost 0 bases and the V segment lost 5 bases, leaving 8 bases of the junction unmatched. The germline V gene has CDR1 DFQATT and CDR2 SNEGSKA (reference sequence). The CDR3 extends over 16 amino acids. CDR3 region: CSAAGLAPSSYNEQFF. The CDR3 nucleotides are TGCAGTGCTGCAGGACTAGCGCCGAGCTCCTACAATGAGCAGTTCTTC.

V usage is TRBV28 and J usage is TRBJ2-3; 10 bases align to TRBD2. From germline, CDR1 is MDHEN and CDR2 SYDVKM. The CDR3 has 15 residues. Trimming at V came to 6 bases and at J to 2 bases, leaving 5 bases not matched to a gene. CDR3 region: CASRTAGGTTDTQYF. Here the CDR3 DNA reads TGTGCCAGCAGGACAGCGGGGGGGACCACAGATACGCAGTATTTT.

The V and J genes are TRBV20-1 and TRBJ2-1; D call uncertain. CDR3 size: 10 residues. Trimming stripped 6 bases from V and 8 bases from J, with 8 bases between. The germline CDR1 and CDR2 sequences are DFQATT and SNEGSKA (reference sequence). The CDR3 region has the DNA TGCAGTGCCCCCCTGGATGAGCAGTTCTTC. Its protein product is CSAPLDEQFF.

The gene calls are TRBV12-3 or TRBV12-4 and TRBJ2-1, with 7 bases that match TRBD1. The CDR3 runs to 15 residues. V lost 6 bases and J lost 7; bases outside the gene matches: 12. The CDR3 sequence is CASSFRQGVENEQFF. In DNA form, the CDR3 reads TGTGCCAGCAGCTTCCGACAGGGTGTCGAGAATGAGCAGTTCTTC.

The gene calls are TRBV4-1 and TRBJ1-2, with TRBD1 as a possible D gene (6 bases). Germline CDR1 and CDR2: MGHRA and YSYEKL. V dropped 0 bases and J dropped 4 bases, with 9 bases sitting between them. The CDR3 contains 14 residues. The CDR3 DNA reads as TGCGCCAGCAGCCAAGAACAGGGCGGCTATGGCTACACCTTC. It is translated as CASSQEQGGYGYTF.

V is TRBV7-9 and J is TRBJ1-3; TRBD1 aligns across 7 bases. J gave up 3 bases and V 5 bases, and 7 bases lay outside the gene matches. The CDR3 covers 15 residues. Germline CDR1 reads SEHNR; CDR2 reads FQNEAQ (reference sequence). The CDR3 nucleotides read TGTGCCAGCAGCCGTCCCGGGGACAGTGGAAACACCATATATTTT. It codes for CASSRPGDSGNTIYF.

The J gene is TRBJ1-4, the V gene TRBV4-2; D unclear. Germline CDR1 and CDR2: LGHNA and YNFKEQ. The CDR3 spans 14 residues. V was clipped by 4 bases and J by 8 bases, with 14 bases between them. CDR3 amino acids: CASSPGLVEEKLFF. CDR3 coding DNA: TGTGCCAGCAGCCCGGGGTTAGTGGAAGAAAAACTGTTTTTT.

The gene calls are TRBV14 and TRBJ1-2, with a possible D match to TRBD1 (5 bases). Germline assignment: CDR1 SGHDN and CDR2 FVKESK. Between the trimmed V and J ends, which lost 2 bases and 4 bases, there was a span of 8 bases. The CDR3 extends over 13 amino acids. CDR3 residues: CASSQQGSYGYTF. Here the CDR3 DNA reads TGTGCCAGCAGCCAACAGGGCAGCTATGGCTACACCTTC.

The V gene is TRBV7-9, the J gene TRBJ1-3; D is ambiguous. Per germline, CDR1 SEHNR and CDR2 FQNEAQ (reference sequence). This CDR3 has 15 amino acids. Trimming shortened V by 1 base and J by 5 bases, and 12 bases separated the two germline ends. The CDR3 region is CASSLGEERRNTIYF. The DNA of the CDR3 is TGTGCCAGCAGCTTAGGGGAGGAACGGCGAAACACCATATATTTT.

This clonotype was picked up one time. The CDR3 spells CASRRGQVYEQYF. The DNA of the CDR3 is TGTGCCAGCAGGCGCGGACAGGTCTACGAGCAGTACTTC. V usage is TRBV28 and J usage is TRBJ2-7, with 7 bases identical to TRBD1. This CDR3 is 13 amino acids long. CDR1 and CDR2 (germline): MDHEN, SYDVKM. V lost 6 bases and J lost 3; bases outside the gene matches: 5.